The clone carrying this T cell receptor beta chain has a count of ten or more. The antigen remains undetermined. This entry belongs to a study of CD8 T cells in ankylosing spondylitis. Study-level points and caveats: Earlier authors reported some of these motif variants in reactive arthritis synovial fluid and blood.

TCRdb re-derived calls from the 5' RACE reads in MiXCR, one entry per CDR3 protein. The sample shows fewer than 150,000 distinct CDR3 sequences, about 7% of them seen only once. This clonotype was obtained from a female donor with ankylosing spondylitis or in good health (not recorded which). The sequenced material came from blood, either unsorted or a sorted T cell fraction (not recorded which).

The CDR3 protein is CSATGGQETQYF. The CDR3 DNA is TGCAGTGCTACAGGGGGTCAGGAGACCCAGTACTTC. The chain recombines TRBV20-1 with TRBJ2-5; 7 bases align to TRBD1. CDR3 length: 12 residues. V dropped 4 bases and J dropped 5; count of bases not matched to a gene: 4. Germline CDR1 DFQATT, CDR2 SNEGSKA (reference sequence).